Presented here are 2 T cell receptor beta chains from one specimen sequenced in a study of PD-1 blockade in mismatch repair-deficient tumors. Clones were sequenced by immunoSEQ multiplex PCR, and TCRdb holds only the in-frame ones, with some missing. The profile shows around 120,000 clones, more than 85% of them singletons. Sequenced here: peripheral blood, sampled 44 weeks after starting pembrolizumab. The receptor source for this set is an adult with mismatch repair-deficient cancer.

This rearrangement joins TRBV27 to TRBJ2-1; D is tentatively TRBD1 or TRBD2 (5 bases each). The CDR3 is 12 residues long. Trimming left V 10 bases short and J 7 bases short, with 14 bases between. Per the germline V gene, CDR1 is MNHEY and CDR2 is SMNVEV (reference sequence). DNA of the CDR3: TGTGCCATCAGGGAGTCTGGGAATGAGCAGTTCTTC. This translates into CAIRESGNEQFF.

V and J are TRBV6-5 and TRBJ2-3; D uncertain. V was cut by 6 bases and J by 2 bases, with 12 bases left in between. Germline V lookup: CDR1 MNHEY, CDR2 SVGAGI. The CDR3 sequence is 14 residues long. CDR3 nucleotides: TGTGCCAGCAGCACGGGTAGGGACACAGATACGCAGTATTTT. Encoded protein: CASSTGRDTDTQYF.